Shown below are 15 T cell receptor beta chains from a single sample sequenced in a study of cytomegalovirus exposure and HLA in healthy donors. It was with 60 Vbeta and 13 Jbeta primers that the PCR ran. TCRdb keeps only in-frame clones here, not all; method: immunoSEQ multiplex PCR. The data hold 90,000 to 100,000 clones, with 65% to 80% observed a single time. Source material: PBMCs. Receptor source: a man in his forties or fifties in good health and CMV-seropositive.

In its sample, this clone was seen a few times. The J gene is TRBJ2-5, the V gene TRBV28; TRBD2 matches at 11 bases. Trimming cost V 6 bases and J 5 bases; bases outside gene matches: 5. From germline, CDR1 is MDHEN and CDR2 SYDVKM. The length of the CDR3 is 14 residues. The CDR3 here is CASRTSGKGETQYF. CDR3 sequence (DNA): TGTGCCAGCAGGACTAGCGGGAAGGGGGAGACCCAGTACTTC.

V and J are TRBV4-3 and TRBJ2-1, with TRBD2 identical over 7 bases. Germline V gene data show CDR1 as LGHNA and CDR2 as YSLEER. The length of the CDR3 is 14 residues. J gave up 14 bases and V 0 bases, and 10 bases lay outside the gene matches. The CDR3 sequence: CASSQDTLSGEKFF. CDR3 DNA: TGCGCCAGCAGCCAAGATACCCTCAGCGGGGAGAAGTTCTTC.

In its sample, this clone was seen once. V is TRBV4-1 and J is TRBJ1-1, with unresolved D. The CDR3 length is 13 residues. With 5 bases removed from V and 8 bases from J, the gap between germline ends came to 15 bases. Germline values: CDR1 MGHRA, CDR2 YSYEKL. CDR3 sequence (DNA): TGCGCCAGCAGCAGCGTCCGAGGGAGGGAAGCTTTCTTT. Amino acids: CASSSVRGREAFF.

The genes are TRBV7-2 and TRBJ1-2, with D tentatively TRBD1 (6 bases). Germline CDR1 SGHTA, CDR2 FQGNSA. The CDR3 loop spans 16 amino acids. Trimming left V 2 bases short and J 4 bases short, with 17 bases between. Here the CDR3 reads CASSLMGQVYGYGYTF. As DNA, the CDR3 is TGTGCCAGCAGCTTAATGGGACAAGTCTATGGCTATGGCTACACCTTC. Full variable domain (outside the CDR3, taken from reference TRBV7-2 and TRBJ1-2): GAGVSQSPSNKVTEKGKDVELRCDPISGHTALYWYRQSLGQGLEFLIYFQGNSAPDKSGLPSDRFSAERTGGSVSTLTIQRTQQEDSAVYLCASSLMGQVYGYGYTFGSGTRLTVV.

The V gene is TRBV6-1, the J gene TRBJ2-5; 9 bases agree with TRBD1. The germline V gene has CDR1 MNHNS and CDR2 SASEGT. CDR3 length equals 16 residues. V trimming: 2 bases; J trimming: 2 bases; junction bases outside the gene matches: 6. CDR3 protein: CASSESPGTGQETQYF. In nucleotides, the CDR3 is TGTGCCAGCAGTGAATCCCCCGGGACAGGGCAAGAGACCCAGTACTTC.

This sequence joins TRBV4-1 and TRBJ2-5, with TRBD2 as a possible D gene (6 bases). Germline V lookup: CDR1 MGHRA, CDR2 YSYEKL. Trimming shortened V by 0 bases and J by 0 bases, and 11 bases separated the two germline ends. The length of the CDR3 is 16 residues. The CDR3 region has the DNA TGCGCCAGCAGCCAAGACGGGGGACGGTACCAAGAGACCCAGTACTTC. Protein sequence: CASSQDGGRYQETQYF.

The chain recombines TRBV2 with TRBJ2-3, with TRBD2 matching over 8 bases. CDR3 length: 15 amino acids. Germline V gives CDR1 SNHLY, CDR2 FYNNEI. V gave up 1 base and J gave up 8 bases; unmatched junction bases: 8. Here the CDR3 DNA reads TGTGCCAGCAGTGAAGGGCTAGCGGGCGGAGGTACGCAGTATTTT. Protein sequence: CASSEGLAGGGTQYF.

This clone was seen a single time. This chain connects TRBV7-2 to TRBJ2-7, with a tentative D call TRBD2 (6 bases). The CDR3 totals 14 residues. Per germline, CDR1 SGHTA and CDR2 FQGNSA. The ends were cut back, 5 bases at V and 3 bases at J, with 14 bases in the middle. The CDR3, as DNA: TGTGCCAGCAGCCCGAGGCGGGACGTCTACGAGCAGTACTTC. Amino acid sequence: CASSPRRDVYEQYF.

CDR3 amino acids: CASSLEAGPMGYTF. The CDR3 DNA is TGTGCCAGCAGCTTAGAAGCAGGCCCCATGGGCTACACCTTC. The chain couples TRBV7-2 to TRBJ1-2; D remains ambiguous. From germline, CDR1 is SGHTA and CDR2 FQGNSA. The CDR3 has 14 amino acids. V lost 1 base and J lost 8, with 14 bases in between.

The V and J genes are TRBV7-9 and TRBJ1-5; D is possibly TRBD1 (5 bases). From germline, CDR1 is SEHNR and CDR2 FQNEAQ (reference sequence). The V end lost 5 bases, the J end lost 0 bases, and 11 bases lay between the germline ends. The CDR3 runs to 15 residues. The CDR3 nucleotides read TGTGCCAGCAGCCAAAGCGACAGTAGCAATCAGCCCCAGCATTTT. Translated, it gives CASSQSDSSNQPQHF.

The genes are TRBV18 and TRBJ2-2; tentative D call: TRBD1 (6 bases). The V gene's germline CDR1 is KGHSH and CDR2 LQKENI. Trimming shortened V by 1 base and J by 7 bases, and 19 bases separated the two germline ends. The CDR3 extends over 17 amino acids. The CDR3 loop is CASSPRVNQGRSGELFF. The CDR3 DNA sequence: TGTGCCAGCTCACCACGCGTAAACCAGGGGCGGAGCGGGGAGCTGTTTTTT.

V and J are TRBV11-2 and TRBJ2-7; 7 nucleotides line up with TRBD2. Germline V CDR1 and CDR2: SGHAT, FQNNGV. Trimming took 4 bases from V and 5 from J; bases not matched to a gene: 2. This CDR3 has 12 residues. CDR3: CASSYSGDEQYF. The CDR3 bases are TGTGCCAGCAGCTACAGCGGGGACGAGCAGTACTTC.

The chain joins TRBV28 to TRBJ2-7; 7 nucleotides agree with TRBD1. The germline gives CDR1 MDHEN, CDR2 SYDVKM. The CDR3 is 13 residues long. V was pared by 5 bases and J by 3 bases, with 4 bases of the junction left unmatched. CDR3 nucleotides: TGTGCCAGCAGTGTGGACAGGAACTACGAGCAGTACTTC. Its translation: CASSVDRNYEQYF. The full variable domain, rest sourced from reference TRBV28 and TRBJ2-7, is DVKVTQSSRYLVKRTGEKVFLECVQDMDHENMFWYRQDPGLGLRLIYFSYDVKMKEKGDIPEGYSVSREKKERFSLILESASTNQTSMYLCASSVDRNYEQYFGPGTRLTVT.

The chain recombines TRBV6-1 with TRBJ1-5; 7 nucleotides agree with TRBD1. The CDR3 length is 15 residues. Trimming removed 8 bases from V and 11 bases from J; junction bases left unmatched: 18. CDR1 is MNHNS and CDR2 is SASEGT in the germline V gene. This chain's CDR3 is CASALAGGFREAQHF. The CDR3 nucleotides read TGTGCCAGCGCTTTAGCAGGGGGGTTTAGGGAAGCCCAGCATTTT.

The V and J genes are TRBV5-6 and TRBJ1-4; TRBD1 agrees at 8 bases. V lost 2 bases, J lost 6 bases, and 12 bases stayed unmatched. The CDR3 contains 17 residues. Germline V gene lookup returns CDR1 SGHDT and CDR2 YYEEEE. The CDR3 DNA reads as TGTGCCAGCAGCTTTACGGTTGCAGGACAGGGTTATGAAAAACTGTTTTTT. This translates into CASSFTVAGQGYEKLFF. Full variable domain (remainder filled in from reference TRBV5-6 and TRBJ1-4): DAGVTQSPTHLIKTRGQQVTLRCSPKSGHDTVSWYQQALGQGPQFIFQYYEEEERQRGNFPDRFSGHQFPNYSSELNVNALLLGDSALYLCASSFTVAGQGYEKLFFGSGTQLSVL.